This T cell receptor beta chain is drawn from a study of CD8+ T cells in alopecia areata. CDR3 length: 15 amino acids. CDR1 and CDR2 (germline): MGHRA, YSYEKL. V lost 7 bases, J lost 2 bases, and 10 bases stayed unmatched. TCR sequencing used cDNA made by reverse transcription of extracted RNA. Profiled with immunoSEQ multiplex PCR; TCRdb holds only in-frame clones, not every one. The data show 150,000 or so clones, about nine tenths seen once. In alopecia areata patients, both lesional scalp punch biopsies and peripheral blood were collected. The receptor was isolated from a human donor with alopecia areata. The V gene is TRBV4-1, the J gene TRBJ1-1; 7 bases are a match to TRBD1. This specimen consisted of CD8+ T cells sorted from blood, obtained at week 0. The CDR3 reads CASIPFTGVNTEAFF. The CDR3 DNA is TGCGCCAGCATACCCTTTACAGGGGTAAACACTGAAGCTTTCTTT.